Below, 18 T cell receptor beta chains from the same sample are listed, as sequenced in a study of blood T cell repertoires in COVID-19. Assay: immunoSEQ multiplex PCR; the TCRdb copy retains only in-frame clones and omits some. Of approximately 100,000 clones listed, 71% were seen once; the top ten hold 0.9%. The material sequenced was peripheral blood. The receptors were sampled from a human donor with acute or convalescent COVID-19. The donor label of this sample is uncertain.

In DNA form, the CDR3 reads TGTGCCTGGAGCCCGACAGGGGCAACTGGGGGTGAGACCCAGTACTTC. Translation: CAWSPTGATGGETQYF. The rearrangement links TRBV30 to TRBJ2-5; 8 positions agree with TRBD1. The germline gives CDR1 GTSNPN, CDR2 SVGIG (reference sequence). The ends lost 3 bases at V and 5 bases at J; junction bases unmatched: 14. CDR3 length equals 16 residues.

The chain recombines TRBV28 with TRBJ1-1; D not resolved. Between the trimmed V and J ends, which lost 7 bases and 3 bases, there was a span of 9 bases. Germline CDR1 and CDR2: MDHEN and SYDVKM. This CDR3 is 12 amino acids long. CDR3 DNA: TGTGCCAGCAACTCCCTGCACACTGAAGCTTTCTTT. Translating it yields CASNSLHTEAFF.

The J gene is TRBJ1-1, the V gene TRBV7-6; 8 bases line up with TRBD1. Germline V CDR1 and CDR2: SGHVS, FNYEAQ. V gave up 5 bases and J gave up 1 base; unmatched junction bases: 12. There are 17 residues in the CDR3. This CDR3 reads CASSRAGGIGKNTEAFF. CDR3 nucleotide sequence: TGTGCCAGCAGCCGTGCAGGGGGCATTGGAAAGAACACTGAAGCTTTCTTT.

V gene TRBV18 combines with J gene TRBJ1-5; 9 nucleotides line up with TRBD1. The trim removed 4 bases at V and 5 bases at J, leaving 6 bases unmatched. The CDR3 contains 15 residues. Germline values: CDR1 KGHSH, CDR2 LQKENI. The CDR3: CASSLDGQGYQPQHF. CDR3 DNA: TGTGCCAGCTCACTTGATGGACAGGGGTATCAGCCCCAGCATTTT.

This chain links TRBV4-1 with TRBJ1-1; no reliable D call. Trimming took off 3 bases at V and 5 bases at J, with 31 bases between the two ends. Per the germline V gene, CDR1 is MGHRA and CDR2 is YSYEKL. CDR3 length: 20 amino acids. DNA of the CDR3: TGCGCCAGCAGCCATCGACTGATTTTAAAGATGACCCACCTGGAGACTGAAGCTTTCTTT. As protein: CASSHRLILKMTHLETEAFF.

CDR3: CASSLGFTESHTF. For the CDR3, the DNA is TGTGCCAGCAGTTTAGGATTTACGGAGAGTCATACCTTC. The genes are TRBV12-3 or TRBV12-4 and TRBJ1-2; no firm D call. V was pared by 1 base and J by 14 bases, with 17 bases between. CDR3 length: 13 amino acids.

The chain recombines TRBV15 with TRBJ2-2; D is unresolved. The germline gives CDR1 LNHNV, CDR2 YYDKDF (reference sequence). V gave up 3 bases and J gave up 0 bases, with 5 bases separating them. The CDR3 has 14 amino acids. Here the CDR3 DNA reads TGTGCCACCAGCAGGCACACGAACACCGGGGAGCTGTTTTTT. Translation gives CATSRHTNTGELFF.

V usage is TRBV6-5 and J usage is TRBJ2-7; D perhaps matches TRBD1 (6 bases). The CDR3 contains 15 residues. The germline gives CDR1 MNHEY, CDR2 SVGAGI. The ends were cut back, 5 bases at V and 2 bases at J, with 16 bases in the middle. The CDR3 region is CASSTRTGKAYEQYF. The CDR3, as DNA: TGTGCCAGCAGTACACGTACAGGGAAGGCCTACGAGCAGTACTTC.

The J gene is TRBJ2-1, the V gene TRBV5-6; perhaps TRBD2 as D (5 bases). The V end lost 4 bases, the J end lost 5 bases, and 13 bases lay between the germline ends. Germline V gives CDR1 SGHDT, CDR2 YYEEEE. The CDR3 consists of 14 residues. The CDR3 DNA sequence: TGTGCCAGCAGCCCGGAGGTCAATAACAATGAGCAGTTCTTC. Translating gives CASSPEVNNNEQFF.

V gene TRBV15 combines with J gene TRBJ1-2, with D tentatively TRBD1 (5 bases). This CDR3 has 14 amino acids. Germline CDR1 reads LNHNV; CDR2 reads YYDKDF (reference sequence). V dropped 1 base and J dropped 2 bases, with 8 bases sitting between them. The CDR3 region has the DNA TGTGCCACCAGCAGAGGACAGAACAACTATGGCTACACCTTC. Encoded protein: CATSRGQNNYGYTF.

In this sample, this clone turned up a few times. CDR3 sequence (DNA): TGTGCCTGGAGTGTGGGAGGGCGGGCTGAAGCTTTCTTT. Translating gives CAWSVGGRAEAFF. The rearrangement uses TRBV30 and TRBJ1-1; D is ambiguous. The germline V and J ends were trimmed by 0 bases and 6 bases, with 11 bases remaining between them. The CDR3 covers 13 residues. Germline assignment: CDR1 GTSNPN and CDR2 SVGIG (reference sequence).

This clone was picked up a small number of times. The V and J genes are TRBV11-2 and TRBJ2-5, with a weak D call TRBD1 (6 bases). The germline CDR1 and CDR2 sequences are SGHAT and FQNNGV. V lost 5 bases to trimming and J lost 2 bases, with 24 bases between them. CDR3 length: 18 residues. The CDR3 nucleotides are TGTGCCAGCAGCGTACGCTTTCTTAACAGGGTGCTACAAGAGACCCAGTACTTC. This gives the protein CASSVRFLNRVLQETQYF.

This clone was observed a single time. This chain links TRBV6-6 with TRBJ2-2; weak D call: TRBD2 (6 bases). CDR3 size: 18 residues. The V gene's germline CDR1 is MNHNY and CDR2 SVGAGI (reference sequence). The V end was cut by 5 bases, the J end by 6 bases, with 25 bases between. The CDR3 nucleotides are TGTGCCAGCAGTCCCCGACCGACTAGTTTATGGCTGGCCGGGGAGCTGTTTTTT. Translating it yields CASSPRPTSLWLAGELFF.

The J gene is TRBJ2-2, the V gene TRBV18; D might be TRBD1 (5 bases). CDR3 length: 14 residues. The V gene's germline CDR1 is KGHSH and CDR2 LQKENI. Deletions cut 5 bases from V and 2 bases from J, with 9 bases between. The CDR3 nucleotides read TGTGCCAGCTCAGCCGACAGAAACACCGGGGAGCTGTTTTTT. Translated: CASSADRNTGELFF.

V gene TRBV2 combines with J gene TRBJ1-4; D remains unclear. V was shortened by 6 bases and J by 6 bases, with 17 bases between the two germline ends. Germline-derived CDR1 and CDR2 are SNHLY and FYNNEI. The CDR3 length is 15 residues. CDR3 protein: CASSSRTHWDEKLFF. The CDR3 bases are TGTGCCAGCAGCTCTAGGACTCATTGGGATGAAAAACTGTTTTTT.

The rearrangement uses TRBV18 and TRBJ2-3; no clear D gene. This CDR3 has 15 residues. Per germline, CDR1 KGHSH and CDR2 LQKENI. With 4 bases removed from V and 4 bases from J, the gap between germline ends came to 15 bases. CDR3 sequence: CASSLSPSRADTQYF. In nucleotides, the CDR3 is TGTGCCAGCTCACTAAGCCCCAGTCGGGCAGATACGCAGTATTTT.

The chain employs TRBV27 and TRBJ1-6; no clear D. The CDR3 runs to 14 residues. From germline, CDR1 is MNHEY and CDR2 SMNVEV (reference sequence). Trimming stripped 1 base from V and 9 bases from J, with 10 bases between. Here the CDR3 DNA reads TGTGCCAGCAGTTTATTGTCGGAGACTTCACCCCTCCACTTT. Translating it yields CASSLLSETSPLHF.

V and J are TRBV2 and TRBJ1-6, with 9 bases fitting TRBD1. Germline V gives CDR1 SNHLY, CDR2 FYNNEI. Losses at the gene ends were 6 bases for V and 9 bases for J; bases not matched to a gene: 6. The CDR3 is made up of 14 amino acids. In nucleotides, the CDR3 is TGTGCCAGCAGGACGGGACAGGGAACTTCACCCCTCCACTTT. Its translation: CASRTGQGTSPLHF.